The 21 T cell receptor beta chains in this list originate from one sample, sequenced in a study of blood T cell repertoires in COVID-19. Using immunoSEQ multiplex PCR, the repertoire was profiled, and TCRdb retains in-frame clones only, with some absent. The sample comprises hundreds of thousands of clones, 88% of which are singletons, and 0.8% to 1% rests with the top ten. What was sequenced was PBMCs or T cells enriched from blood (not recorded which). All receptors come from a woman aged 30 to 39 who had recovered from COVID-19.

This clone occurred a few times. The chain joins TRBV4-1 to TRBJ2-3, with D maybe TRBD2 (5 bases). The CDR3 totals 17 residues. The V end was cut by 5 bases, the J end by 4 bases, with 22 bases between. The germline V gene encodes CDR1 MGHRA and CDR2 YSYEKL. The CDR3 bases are TGCGCCAGCAGCGACCTTACCCGCATTCCCGGGGCAGATACGCAGTATTTT. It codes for CASSDLTRIPGADTQYF.

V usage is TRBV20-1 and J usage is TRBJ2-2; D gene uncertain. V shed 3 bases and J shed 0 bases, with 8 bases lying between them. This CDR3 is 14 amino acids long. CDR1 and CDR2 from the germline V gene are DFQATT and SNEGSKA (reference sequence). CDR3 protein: CSASSRSNTGELFF. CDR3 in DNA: TGCAGTGCTAGTTCCCGTTCGAACACCGGGGAGCTGTTTTTT.

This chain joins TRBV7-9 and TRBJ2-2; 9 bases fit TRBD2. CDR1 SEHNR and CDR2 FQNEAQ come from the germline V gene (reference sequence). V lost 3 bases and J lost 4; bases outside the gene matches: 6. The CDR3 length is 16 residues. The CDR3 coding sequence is TGTGCCAGCAGCTTTGCGGGGGGGCCCGGCACCGGGGAGCTGTTTTTT. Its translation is CASSFAGGPGTGELFF.

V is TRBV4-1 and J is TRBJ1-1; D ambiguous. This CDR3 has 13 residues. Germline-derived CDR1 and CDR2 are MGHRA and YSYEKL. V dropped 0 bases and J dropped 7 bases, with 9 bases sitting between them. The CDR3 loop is CASSQENTFEAFF. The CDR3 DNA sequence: TGCGCCAGCAGCCAAGAAAACACCTTTGAAGCTTTCTTT.

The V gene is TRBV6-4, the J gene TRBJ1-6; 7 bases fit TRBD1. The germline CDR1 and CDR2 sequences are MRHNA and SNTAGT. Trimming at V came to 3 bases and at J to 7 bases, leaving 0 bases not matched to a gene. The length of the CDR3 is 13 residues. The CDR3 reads CASSEQGNSPLHF. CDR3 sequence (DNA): TGTGCCAGCAGTGAACAGGGGAATTCACCCCTCCACTTT.

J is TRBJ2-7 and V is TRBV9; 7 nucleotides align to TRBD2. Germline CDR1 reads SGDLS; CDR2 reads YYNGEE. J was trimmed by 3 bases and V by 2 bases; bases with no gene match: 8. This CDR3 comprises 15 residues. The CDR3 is CASSVGTGGIYEQYF. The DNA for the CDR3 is TGTGCCAGCAGCGTGGGAACGGGAGGAATCTACGAGCAGTACTTC.

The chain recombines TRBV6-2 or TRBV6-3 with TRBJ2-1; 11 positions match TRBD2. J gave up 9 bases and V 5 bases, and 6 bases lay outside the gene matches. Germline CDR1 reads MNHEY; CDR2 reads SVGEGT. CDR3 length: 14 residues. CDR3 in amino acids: CASSGGGLAGEQFF. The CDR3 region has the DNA TGTGCCAGCAGTGGAGGTGGACTAGCGGGTGAGCAGTTCTTC.

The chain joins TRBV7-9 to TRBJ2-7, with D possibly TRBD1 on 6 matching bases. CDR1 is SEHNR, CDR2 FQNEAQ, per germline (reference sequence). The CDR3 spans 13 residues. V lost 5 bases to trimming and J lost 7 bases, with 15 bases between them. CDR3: CASSLSTGPEQYF. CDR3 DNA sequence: TGTGCCAGCAGCCTTTCGACAGGACCTGAGCAGTACTTC.

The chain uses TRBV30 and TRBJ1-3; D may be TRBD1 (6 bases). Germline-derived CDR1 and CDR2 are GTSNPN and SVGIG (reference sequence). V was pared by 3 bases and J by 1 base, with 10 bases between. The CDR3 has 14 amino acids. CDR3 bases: TGTGCCTGGAGGATCCAGGGGTCTGGAAACACCATATATTTT. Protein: CAWRIQGSGNTIYF.

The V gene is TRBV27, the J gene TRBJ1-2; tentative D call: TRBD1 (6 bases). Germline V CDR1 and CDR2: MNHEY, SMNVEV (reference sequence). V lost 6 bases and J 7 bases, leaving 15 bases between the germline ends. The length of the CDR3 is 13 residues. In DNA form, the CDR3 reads TGTGCCAGCAGCCGACTGGACAGTTCTGGCTACACCTTC. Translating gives CASSRLDSSGYTF.

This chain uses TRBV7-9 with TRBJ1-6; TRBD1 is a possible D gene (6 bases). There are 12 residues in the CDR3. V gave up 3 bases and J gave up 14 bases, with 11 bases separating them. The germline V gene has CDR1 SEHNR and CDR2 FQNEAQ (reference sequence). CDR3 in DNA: TGTGCCAGCAGCTTCACACAGGGCTCCCTCCACTTT. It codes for CASSFTQGSLHF.

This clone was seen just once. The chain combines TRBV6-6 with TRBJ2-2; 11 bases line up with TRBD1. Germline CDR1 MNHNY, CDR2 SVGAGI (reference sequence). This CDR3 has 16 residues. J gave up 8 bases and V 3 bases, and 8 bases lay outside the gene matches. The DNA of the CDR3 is TGTGCCAGCAGTTATCAGACCGGACAGGGGGCAGGGGAGCTGTTTTTT. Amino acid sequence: CASSYQTGQGAGELFF.

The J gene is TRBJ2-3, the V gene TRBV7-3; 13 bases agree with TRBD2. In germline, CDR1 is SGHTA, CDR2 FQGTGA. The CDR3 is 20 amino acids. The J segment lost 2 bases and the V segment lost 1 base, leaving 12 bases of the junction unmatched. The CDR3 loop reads CASSLIAGLAGVRATDTQYF. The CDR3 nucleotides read TGTGCCAGCAGCTTAATTGCAGGACTAGCGGGAGTGAGGGCCACAGATACGCAGTATTTT.

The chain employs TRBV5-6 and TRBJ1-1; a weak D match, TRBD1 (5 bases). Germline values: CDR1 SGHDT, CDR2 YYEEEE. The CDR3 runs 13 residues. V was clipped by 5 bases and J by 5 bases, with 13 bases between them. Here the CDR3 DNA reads TGTGCCAGCAGAAGGGGAAGTGGAACTGAAGCTTTCTTT. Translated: CASRRGSGTEAFF.

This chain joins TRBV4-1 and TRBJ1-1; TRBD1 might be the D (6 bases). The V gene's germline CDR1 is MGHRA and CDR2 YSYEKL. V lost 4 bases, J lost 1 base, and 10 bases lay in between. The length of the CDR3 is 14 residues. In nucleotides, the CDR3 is TGCGCCAGCAGCCCGGTAGGGGGGAACACTGAAGCTTTCTTT. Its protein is CASSPVGGNTEAFF.

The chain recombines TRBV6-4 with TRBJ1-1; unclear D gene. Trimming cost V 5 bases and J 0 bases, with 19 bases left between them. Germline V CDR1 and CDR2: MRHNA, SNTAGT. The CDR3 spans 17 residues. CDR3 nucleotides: TGTGCCAGCAGTCCTACCCGGATTGGGAGGATGAACACTGAAGCTTTCTTT. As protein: CASSPTRIGRMNTEAFF.

CDR3: CASSLLGGPDNEQFF. In DNA form, the CDR3 reads TGTGCCAGCAGCTTACTCGGGGGGCCGGACAATGAGCAGTTCTTC. This chain joins TRBV11-3 and TRBJ2-1; tentative D call: TRBD2 (7 bases). The germline CDR1 and CDR2 sequences are SGHNT and YENEEA. The CDR3 extends over 15 amino acids. Trimming left V 2 bases short and J 5 bases short, with 13 bases between. The entire variable domain, with the rest obtained from reference TRBV11-3 and TRBJ2-1, is as follows: EAGVVQSPRYKIIEKKQPVAFWCNPISGHNTLYWYLQNLGQGPELLIRYENEEAVDDSQLPKDRFSAERLKGVDSTLKIQPAELGDSAVYLCASSLLGGPDNEQFFGPGTRLTVL.

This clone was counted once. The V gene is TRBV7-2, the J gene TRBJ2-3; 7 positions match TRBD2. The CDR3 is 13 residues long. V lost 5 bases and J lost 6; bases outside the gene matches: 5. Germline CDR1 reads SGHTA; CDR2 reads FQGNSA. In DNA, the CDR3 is TGTGCCAGCAGCGGGCGGGGGTATGATACGCAGTATTTT. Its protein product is CASSGRGYDTQYF.

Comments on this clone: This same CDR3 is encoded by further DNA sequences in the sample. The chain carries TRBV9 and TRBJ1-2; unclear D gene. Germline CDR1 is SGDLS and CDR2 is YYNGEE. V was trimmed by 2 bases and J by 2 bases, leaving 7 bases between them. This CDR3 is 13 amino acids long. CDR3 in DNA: TGTGCCAGCAGCGTGGGAGGGAACTATGGCTACACCTTC. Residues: CASSVGGNYGYTF.

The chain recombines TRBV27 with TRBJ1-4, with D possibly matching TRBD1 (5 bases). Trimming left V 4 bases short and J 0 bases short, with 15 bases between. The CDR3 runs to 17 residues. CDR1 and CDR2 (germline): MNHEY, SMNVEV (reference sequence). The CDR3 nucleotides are TGTGCCAGCAGTTCCTCGGTGCAGGGCGCAACTAATGAAAAACTGTTTTTT. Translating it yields CASSSSVQGATNEKLFF.

The CDR3 DNA reads TGTGCCATCAGTGAGTCGCGAAAGACCCAGTACTTC. Its protein is CAISESRKTQYF. This chain connects TRBV10-3 to TRBJ2-5, with D unresolved. The CDR3 spans 12 residues. Germline V lookup: CDR1 ENHRY, CDR2 SYGVKD. V was trimmed by 0 bases and J by 6 bases, leaving 5 bases between them.